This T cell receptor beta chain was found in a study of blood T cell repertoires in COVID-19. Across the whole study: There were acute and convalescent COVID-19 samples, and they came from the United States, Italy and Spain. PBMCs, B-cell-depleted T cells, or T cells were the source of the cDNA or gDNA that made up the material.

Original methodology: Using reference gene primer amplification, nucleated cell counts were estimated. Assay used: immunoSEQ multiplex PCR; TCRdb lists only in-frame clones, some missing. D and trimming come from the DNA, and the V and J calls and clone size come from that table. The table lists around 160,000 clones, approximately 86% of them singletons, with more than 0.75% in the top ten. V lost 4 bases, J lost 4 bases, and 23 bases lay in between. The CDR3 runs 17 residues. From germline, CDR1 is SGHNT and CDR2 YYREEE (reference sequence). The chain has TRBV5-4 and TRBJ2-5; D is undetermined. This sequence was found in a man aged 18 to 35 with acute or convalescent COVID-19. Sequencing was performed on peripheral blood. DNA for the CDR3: TGTGCCAGCAGCGGTCCCCAGGCGTCTCCGTTAGGAGAGACCCAGTACTTC. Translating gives CASSGPQASPLGETQYF.